This is a list of T cell receptor beta chains from one sample in a study of blood T cell repertoires in COVID-19. This table comes from immunoSEQ multiplex PCR, and its TCRdb copy is limited to in-frame clones, with some not included. The sample includes 210,000 or so clones, 80% seen only once; the top ten take around 7.4%. The sample taken for sequencing was PBMCs or T cells enriched from blood (not recorded which). The receptor source for this set is a woman in her forties with acute COVID-19. Both conserved end residues are part of each CDR3. A D gene is named only where the DNA matches it firmly. Size tells how often a clone was seen (once, few, many) or the class of an expanded clone, and some rows leave it out.

>TRBJ1-2|NA|14|NA|TRBV27
TGTGCCAGCAGCCCAACTTATACAGAATATGGCTACACCTTC
CASSPTYTEYGYTF
>TRBJ2-7|NA|14|NA|TRBV5-1
TGCGCCAGCAGCCTCCGGGACTGGGACTACGAGCAGTACTTC
CASSLRDWDYEQYF
>TRBJ2-5|NA|14|NA|TRBV29-1
TGCAGCGGGAATAACAGGGGTCGGGGGGAGACCCAGTACTTC
CSGNNRGRGETQYF
>TRBJ2-7|NA|13|NA|TRBV6-5
TGTGCCAGCAGTCCAATCGGGGACTACGAGCAGTACTTC
CASSPIGDYEQYF
>TRBJ2-7|NA|12|NA|TRBV27
TGTGCCAGCAGTTACGGGTACGGCGAGCAGTACTTC
CASSYGYGEQYF
>TRBJ1-4|NA|14|NA|TRBV28
TGTGCCAGCAGTTTACCGGGAATTAATGAAAAACTGTTTTTT
CASSLPGINEKLFF
>TRBJ1-2|NA|13|NA|TRBV12-3/TRBV12-4
TGTGCCAGCATAGAAATGGGGGGGAATGGCTACACCTTC
CASIEMGGNGYTF
>TRBJ2-1|TRBD2|14|NA|TRBV28
TGTGCCAGCAGTTTGAACGGGAGGGCCTTTGAGCAGTTCTTC
CASSLNGRAFEQFF
>TRBJ1-1|NA|13|NA|TRBV5-6
TGTGCCAGCAGCTTGGGCGGTTCCGCTGAAGCTTTCTTT
CASSLGGSAEAFF
>TRBJ2-3|TRBD2|13|NA|TRBV29-1
TGCAGCGTTGCGACTAGCGGGCCCGATACGCAGTATTTT
CSVATSGPDTQYF
>TRBJ2-7|NA|14|NA|TRBV30
TGTGCCTGGAGCAAAGCGGGTGACCGTACGCAGCAGTACTTC
CAWSKAGDRTQQYF
>TRBJ1-2|NA|15|NA|TRBV2
TGTGCCAGCAGTGAATCTCGGGGGGGGAACTATGGCTACACCTTC
CASSESRGGNYGYTF
>TRBJ2-1|TRBD2|21|NA|TRBV19
TGTGCCAGTAGTATAGATCGTTCCGGGACTAGCGGGTCTATTTCCTACAATGAGCAGTTCTTC
CASSIDRSGTSGSISYNEQFF
>TRBJ1-4|TRBD1|13|NA|TRBV19
TGTGCCATCGGGACAGGGCCGGGGGAAAAACTGTTTTTT
CAIGTGPGEKLFF
>TRBJ2-7|NA|18|NA|TRBV19
TGTGCCAGAAAACAGGGATCTTCTAAATCCCTCACGTACTACGAGCAGTACTTC
CARKQGSSKSLTYYEQYF
>TRBJ1-4|TRBD1|14|NA|TRBV6-2/TRBV6-3
TGTGCCAGCATCCCCGGGACAGGGGATGAAAAACTGTTTTTT
CASIPGTGDEKLFF
>TRBJ1-1|NA|14|NA|TRBV5-1
TGCGCCAGCAGCTTGGTCGTGGGCAGCACTGAAGCTTTCTTT
CASSLVVGSTEAFF
>TRBJ2-1|NA|13|NA|TRBV12-3/TRBV12-4
TGTGCCAGCAGTTTGATGGTAGTAAATGAGCAGTTCTTC
CASSLMVVNEQFF
>TRBJ1-2|NA|13|few|TRBV9
TGTGCCAGCAGCGTCGGTGATAACTATGGCTACACCTTC
CASSVGDNYGYTF
>TRBJ2-7|NA|13|NA|TRBV29-1
TGCAGCGTTGAAAAGAGCCAGGGTTCAGAGCAGTACTTC
CSVEKSQGSEQYF
>TRBJ2-5|TRBD2|17|NA|TRBV7-2
TGTGCCAGCACCTTCCCTAGCGGGAGGGCCGGATGGGAGACCCAGTACTTC
CASTFPSGRAGWETQYF
>TRBJ2-3|NA|13|few|TRBV11-1
TGTGCCAGCAGCTTACACAGGACAGATACGCAGTATTTT
CASSLHRTDTQYF